These 4 T cell receptor beta chains were all obtained from the same sample, sequenced in a study of regulatory T cells in long-lasting Graves disease. Time point: newly diagnosed GD, antithyroid drugs for less than 3 months. The TCR library was prepared using RNA isolated from PBMCs. Construction of TCR beta libraries relied on iRepertoire HTBI primers and on Arm-PCR targeting CDR3 regions. MiXCR, run by TCRdb on the multiplex PCR reads, gives a single entry per CDR3 protein. The data show about 540,000 distinct CDR3 sequences, roughly 12% seen once. Separately, the same data were catalogued under a study of T cells in Graves' hyperthyroidism and ophthalmopathy.

The specimen was peripheral blood mononuclear cells (PBMCs), collected at new diagnosis, from a patient treated with antithyroid drugs. These receptors came from a young man with Graves disease.

This clonotype showed up many times. The chain couples TRBV2 to TRBJ2-7, with D possibly being TRBD1 or TRBD2 (6 bases each). The CDR3 consists of 15 residues. Germline V gene lookup returns CDR1 SNHLY and CDR2 FYNNEI. With 8 bases removed from V and 4 bases from J, the gap between germline ends came to 21 bases. The CDR3 bases are TGTGCCAGCGCCCCCCTGGGGGGCTCCTCGTACGAGCAGTACTTC. As protein: CASAPLGGSSYEQYF.

This clonotype was seen more than once but under ten times. The rearrangement joins TRBV5-4 to TRBJ2-6; D gene ambiguous. The CDR3 is 17 amino acids. V lost 4 bases to trimming and J lost 2 bases, with 16 bases between them. The germline gives CDR1 SGHNT, CDR2 YYREEE (reference sequence). The CDR3 protein is CASSRSLLGAGANVLTF. Here the CDR3 DNA reads TGTGCCAGCAGCCGTTCCCTTCTAGGAGCTGGGGCCAACGTCCTGACTTTC.

The V and J genes are TRBV18 and TRBJ2-1; either TRBD1 or TRBD2 may fit D (5 bases each). This CDR3 contains 14 residues. Germline V lookup: CDR1 KGHSH, CDR2 LQKENI. Trimming stripped 3 bases from V and 9 bases from J, with 15 bases between. The CDR3 protein is CASSPSWDRREQFF. CDR3 bases: TGTGCCAGCTCACCTTCCTGGGACCGCCGTGAGCAGTTCTTC.

The table lists this clonotype with many counts. The V call is TRBV6-1, the J call TRBJ2-3; 13 nucleotides line up with TRBD2. The V gene end was trimmed by 6 bases and the J gene end by 4 bases; junction bases not matched to a gene: 7. The CDR3 is 16 amino acids. Per the germline V gene, CDR1 is MNHNS and CDR2 is SASEGT. The CDR3 here is CASRQRLAGGSDTQYF. CDR3 in DNA: TGTGCCAGCAGGCAAAGACTAGCGGGAGGCTCAGATACGCAGTATTTT.